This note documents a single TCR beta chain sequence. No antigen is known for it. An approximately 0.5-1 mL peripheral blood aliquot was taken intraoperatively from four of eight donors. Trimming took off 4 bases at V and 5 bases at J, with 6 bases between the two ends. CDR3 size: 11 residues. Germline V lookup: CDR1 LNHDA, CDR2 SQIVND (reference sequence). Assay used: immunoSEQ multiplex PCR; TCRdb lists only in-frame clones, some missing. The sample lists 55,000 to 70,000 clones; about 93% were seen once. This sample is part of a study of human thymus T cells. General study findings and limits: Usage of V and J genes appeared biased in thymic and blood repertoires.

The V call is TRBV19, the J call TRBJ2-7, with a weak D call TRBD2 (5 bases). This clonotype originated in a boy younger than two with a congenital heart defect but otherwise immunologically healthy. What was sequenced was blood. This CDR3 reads CASSTGNEQYF. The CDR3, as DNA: TGTGCCAGTAGTACGGGGAACGAGCAGTACTTC.